This is a list of T cell receptor beta chains from one sample in a study of control samples from healthy donors and cancer patients. Some clones are missing from TCRdb's copy, which holds only in-frame ones; the method was immunoSEQ multiplex PCR. The sample records 150,000 to 200,000 clones, about 90% being singletons. The sequencing sample was made of blood. The receptors stem from a woman in her fifties or sixties in good health. CDR3s include the opening cysteine and the closing phenylalanine or tryptophan. Size tells how often a clone was seen (once, few, many) or the class of an expanded clone, and some rows leave it out.

v_gene,j_gene,abundance,CDR3aa
TRBV7-3,TRBJ2-1,-,CASSLSRGTYNEQFF
TRBV3-1/TRBV3-2,TRBJ2-7,-,CASSLGGGPLFHEQYF
TRBV28,TRBJ1-5,-,CASSIPQENSNQPQHF
TRBV5-1,TRBJ2-5,-,CASSLPGLADSETQYF
TRBV25-1,TRBJ2-7,-,CASSDGGPYEQYF
TRBV2,TRBJ2-7,-,CASRGLERQYF
TRBV5-6,TRBJ1-6,-,CASRQTGTGDSPLHF
TRBV4-1,TRBJ1-5,-,CASSHLWGQPQHF
TRBV19,TRBJ2-1,-,CASSIETDLNEQFF
TRBV28,TRBJ2-7,-,CASSLEPGLAPEQYF
TRBV14,TRBJ2-5,-,CASSQVWETQYF
TRBV15,TRBJ2-5,-,CATSRDWGQETQYF
TRBV11-3,TRBJ2-3,-,CASSSSRGTDTQYF
TRBV7-9,TRBJ1-3,-,CASSRTGGSGNTIYF
TRBV6-2/TRBV6-3,TRBJ2-5,once,CASSTGTLRETQYF
TRBV10-2,TRBJ1-2,-,CASSESIWGGYTF
TRBV6-5,TRBJ1-5,-,CASRQASNQPQHF
TRBV9,TRBJ2-7,-,CASSVGGYEQYF
TRBV7-2,TRBJ1-3,-,CASSLDAGFLSGNTIYF
TRBV4-3,TRBJ2-3,-,CASSRVAGASTDTQYF
TRBV29-1,TRBJ2-2,-,CSVVRPTGELFF
TRBV9,TRBJ2-5,-,CASSVSLKETQYF
TRBV10-3,TRBJ1-1,-,CAISEQRSNTEAFF
TRBV6-5,TRBJ2-2,-,CASSTTGAELFF